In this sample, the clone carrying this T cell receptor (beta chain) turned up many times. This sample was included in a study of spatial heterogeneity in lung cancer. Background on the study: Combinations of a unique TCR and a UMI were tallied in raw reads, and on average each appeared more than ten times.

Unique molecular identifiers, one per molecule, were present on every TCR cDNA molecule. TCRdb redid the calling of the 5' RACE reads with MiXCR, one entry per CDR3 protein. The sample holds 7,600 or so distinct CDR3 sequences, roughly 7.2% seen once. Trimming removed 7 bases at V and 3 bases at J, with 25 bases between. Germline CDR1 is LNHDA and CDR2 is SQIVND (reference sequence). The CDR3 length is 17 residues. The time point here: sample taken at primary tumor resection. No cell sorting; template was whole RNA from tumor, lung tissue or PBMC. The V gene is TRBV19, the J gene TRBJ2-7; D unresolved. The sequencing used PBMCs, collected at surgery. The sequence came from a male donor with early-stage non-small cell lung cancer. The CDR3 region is CASTPASLSFMGYEQYF. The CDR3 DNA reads TGTGCCAGTACCCCGGCGAGTTTGTCTTTCATGGGCTACGAGCAGTACTTC.